A single sample is the source of the 22 T cell receptor beta chains below, sequenced in a study of post-analysis software for immune sequencing data (dated by TCRdb to between 2014 and 2017). The library was prepared using PCR. Reads for this sample came from an Illumina HiSeq 2500. To reduce PCR and sequencing biases, unique molecular identifiers were built into the TCR beta cDNA libraries. The raw public data were reprocessed by TCRdb itself: fastp quality trimming at Q25, MiXCR clonotype calling, in-frame beta chains only. For every CDR3 protein sequence, its rows merge into one entry that carries the most common genes and DNA. A total of approximately 350,000 distinct CDR3 sequences appear in this sample, less than 40% of them only once. In total, the top ten clones hold roughly 13% of the sample. General findings and caveats noted by the study authors: A few TRBV segments, including TRBV5-6, TRBV5-1 and TRBV20-1, were significantly more frequent in patients than controls.

Antigens of these TCRs are unknown. The source material was blood. These receptors came from a girl aged 5 to 17 with multiple sclerosis.

This clonotype appeared a few times. The CDR3 region is CASSQEGFGTAFGYTF. CDR3 coding DNA: TGCGCCAGCAGCCAAGAAGGTTTTGGGACAGCTTTCGGCTACACCTTC. V is TRBV4-1 and J is TRBJ1-2, with 7 positions matching TRBD1. The CDR3 is made up of 16 amino acids. From germline, CDR1 is MGHRA and CDR2 YSYEKL. V was clipped by 0 bases and J by 8 bases; unmatched bases: 12.

The J gene is TRBJ2-6, the V gene TRBV12-3 or TRBV12-4, with no clear D. V lost 6 bases to trimming and J lost 2 bases, with 5 bases between them. The CDR3 is 13 amino acids. The CDR3 sequence is CASRTPGANVLTF. In DNA form, the CDR3 reads TGTGCCAGCAGAACTCCTGGGGCCAACGTCCTGACTTTC.

CDR3 sequence (DNA): TGTGCCAGCAGTTTACACCAGACGGGGCAGCCCCAGCATTTT. Its protein product is CASSLHQTGQPQHF. The V and J genes are TRBV28 and TRBJ1-5; D is undetermined. The V gene lost 2 bases and the J gene lost 7 bases, with 12 bases spanning the gap. CDR1 MDHEN and CDR2 SYDVKM come from the germline V gene. The CDR3 is 14 amino acids.

The table lists this clonotype with many counts. The genes are TRBV11-2 and TRBJ2-7; 7 bases fit TRBD2. Germline V CDR1 and CDR2: SGHAT, FQNNGV. This CDR3 contains 15 residues. J was trimmed by 2 bases and V by 6 bases; bases with no gene match: 10. For the CDR3, the DNA is TGTGCCAGCAGATCACCAGCGGGGACTCCCTACGAGCAGTACTTC. This codes for CASRSPAGTPYEQYF.

This clonotype was detected a few times. J is TRBJ2-1 and V is TRBV14, with 7 bases matching TRBD1. V gave up 4 bases and J gave up 4 bases; unmatched junction bases: 7. Germline assignment: CDR1 SGHDN and CDR2 FVKESK. The CDR3 loop spans 15 amino acids. CDR3 protein: CASSPPGQHYNEQFF. The DNA of the CDR3 is TGTGCCAGCAGCCCCCCGGGACAGCATTACAATGAGCAGTTCTTC.

This chain uses TRBV7-9 with TRBJ2-1, with D perhaps matching TRBD2 (6 bases). The V gene's germline CDR1 is SEHNR and CDR2 FQNEAQ (reference sequence). The CDR3 spans 14 residues. V lost 3 bases and J 5 bases, leaving 11 bases between the germline ends. This CDR3 reads CASSLAGRNNEQFF. The CDR3 DNA follows: TGTGCCAGCAGCTTGGCGGGGAGAAACAATGAGCAGTTCTTC. The whole variable domain, filled in from reference TRBV7-9 and TRBJ2-1, reads DTGVSQNPRHKITKRGQNVTFRCDPISEHNRLYWYRQTLGQGPEFLTYFQNEAQLEKSRLLSDRFSAERPKGSFSTLEIQRTEQGDSAMYLCASSLAGRNNEQFFGPGTRLTVL.

The sample holds a few counts of this clonotype. The chain recombines TRBV4-3 with TRBJ2-1, with 7 bases fitting TRBD2. The CDR3 covers 15 residues. The junction had 4 bases not matched to a gene; V was cut back by 2 bases and J by 3 bases. The germline gives CDR1 LGHNA, CDR2 YSLEER. The CDR3 DNA reads as TGCGCCAGCAGCCAACAAACGGGGGGCTACAATGAGCAGTTCTTC. It yields the protein CASSQQTGGYNEQFF.

This clonotype was detected only a few times. The chain carries TRBV7-8 and TRBJ2-3; D call uncertain. The CDR3 length is 12 residues. V was clipped by 5 bases and J by 4 bases, with 7 bases between them. CDR1 is SGHVS and CDR2 is FQNEAQ in the germline V gene. CDR3 in amino acids: CASSPRSDTQYF. The CDR3 DNA reads TGTGCCAGCAGCCCGCGATCAGATACGCAGTATTTT.

The chain links TRBV19 to TRBJ2-4; D could derive from TRBD1 or TRBD2 (5 bases each). The CDR3 sequence is 13 residues long. The V end lost 10 bases, the J end lost 5 bases, and 15 bases lay between the germline ends. Germline V CDR1 and CDR2: LNHDA, SQIVND (reference sequence). CDR3 loop: CATWDRGENIQYF. CDR3 DNA sequence: TGTGCCACCTGGGACCGCGGAGAAAACATTCAGTACTTC.

This clonotype was found many times. The chain employs TRBV7-9 and TRBJ2-3, with a tentative D call TRBD2 (6 bases). The CDR3 runs to 14 residues. Germline V gene lookup returns CDR1 SEHNR and CDR2 FQNEAQ (reference sequence). V was clipped by 3 bases and J by 0 bases, with 7 bases between them. CDR3 region: CASSFGTSTDTQYF. As DNA, the CDR3 is TGTGCCAGCAGCTTCGGGACTAGCACAGATACGCAGTATTTT.

The CDR3 region has the DNA TGTGCCAGCAGTTGGACTAGCTCAGATACGCAGTATTTT. Translation: CASSWTSSDTQYF. The chain employs TRBV2 and TRBJ2-3; 8 bases agree with TRBD2. The CDR3 loop spans 13 amino acids. V shed 5 bases and J 4 bases; nucleotides not matched to a gene: 2. The germline CDR1 and CDR2 sequences are SNHLY and FYNNEI.

The V and J genes are TRBV24-1 and TRBJ1-1; D gene unclear. CDR1 KGHDR and CDR2 SFDVKD come from the germline V gene. This CDR3 comprises 13 residues. V gave up 4 bases and J gave up 12 bases, with 17 bases separating them. The CDR3 coding sequence is TGTGCCACCAGTGACCCAAACAGCTTTTATACTTTCTTT. It yields the protein CATSDPNSFYTFF.

This CDR3 reads CATSRDRDAQYF. Written as DNA, the CDR3 is TGTGCCACCAGCAGAGATCGGGACGCGCAGTATTTT. The chain links TRBV15 to TRBJ2-3; the D call may be TRBD1 or TRBD2 (5 bases each). This CDR3 is 12 amino acids long. Trimming removed 0 bases from V and 10 bases from J, with 8 bases in between. In germline, CDR1 is LNHNV, CDR2 YYDKDF (reference sequence).

This clonotype was found a few times. The rearrangement uses TRBV4-3 and TRBJ2-1; tentatively, D is TRBD2 (6 bases). V gave up 1 base and J gave up 5 bases, with 15 bases separating them. In germline, CDR1 is LGHNA, CDR2 YSLEER. CDR3 length equals 16 residues. CDR3 sequence reads: CASSQVTMAGHNEQFF. The CDR3, as DNA: TGCGCCAGCAGCCAAGTAACAATGGCGGGACACAATGAGCAGTTCTTC.

This clonotype was counted only a few times. This chain connects TRBV20-1 to TRBJ2-1; no firm D call. Trimming took 4 bases from V and 4 from J, leaving 11 bases between them. This CDR3 is 13 amino acids long. The germline V gene encodes CDR1 DFQATT and CDR2 SNEGSKA (reference sequence). The CDR3 nucleotides are TGCAGTGCTAAGCAGCCCGGGTACAATGAGCAGTTCTTC. Encoded protein: CSAKQPGYNEQFF.

This sequence joins TRBV6-5 and TRBJ2-3, with D perhaps TRBD1 (6 bases). Germline V gives CDR1 MNHEY, CDR2 SVGAGI. CDR3 length: 18 amino acids. V was clipped by 2 bases and J by 1 base, with 19 bases between them. CDR3 sequence: CASSYNSLGARCTDTQYF. CDR3 in DNA: TGTGCCAGCAGTTACAATAGCCTGGGGGCTCGATGCACAGATACGCAGTATTTT.

At least ten counts were recorded for this clonotype. This chain joins TRBV5-1 and TRBJ2-1; 13 positions match TRBD2. CDR3 size: 17 residues. Germline lookup yields CDR1 SGHRS and CDR2 YFSETQ. J was trimmed by 0 bases and V by 3 bases; bases with no gene match: 3. For the CDR3, the DNA is TGCGCCAGCAGCTCTGGACTAGCGGGAGCCTCCTACAATGAGCAGTTCTTC. This translates into CASSSGLAGASYNEQFF.

This chain uses TRBV10-3 with TRBJ1-6, with 10 bases lining up with TRBD1. Germline-derived CDR1 and CDR2 are ENHRY and SYGVKD. J gave up 6 bases and V 6 bases, and 2 bases lay outside the gene matches. CDR3 size: 14 residues. The CDR3 nucleotides are TGTGCCATCAGGGGGACAGGGGTTAATTCACCCCTCCACTTT. The encoded protein is CAIRGTGVNSPLHF.

V is TRBV6-6 and J is TRBJ2-7; 9 bases line up with TRBD1. The CDR3 length is 14 residues. Looked up from germline, CDR1 is MNHNY and CDR2 is SVGAGI (reference sequence). V lost 6 bases, J lost 7 bases, and 10 bases stayed unmatched. CDR3 nucleotide sequence: TGTGCCAGCAGCTACCGGGACAGGGAGGGAGAGCAGTACTTC. This gives the protein CASSYRDREGEQYF.

On this clonotype itself: One junction end does not reproduce the germline sequence, and a read error may be involved. The chain carries TRBV24-1 and TRBJ1-1, with D unresolved. The CDR3 has 12 residues. Germline CDR1 KGHDR, CDR2 SFDVKD. CDR3 loop: CAASDTVAEAFF. Here the CDR3 DNA reads TGTGCCGCCAGTGACACGGTCGCTGAAGCTTTCTTT.

This chain joins TRBV21-1 and TRBJ2-5. TRBV21-1 is classified as a pseudogene. This CDR3 has 10 residues. This CDR3 is CASVQETQYF. The CDR3 coding sequence is TGTGCCAGCGTCCAAGAGACCCAGTACTTC.

This clonotype was seen a few times. This sequence joins TRBV5-1 and TRBJ2-1; 11 bases fit TRBD1. Trimming took 4 bases from V and 5 from J; bases not matched to a gene: 8. The V gene's germline CDR1 is SGHRS and CDR2 YFSETQ. This CDR3 has 16 amino acids. CDR3 coding DNA: TGCGCCAGCAGCCGGCGGGTGGGACAGGGGGACAATGAGCAGTTCTTC. Protein: CASSRRVGQGDNEQFF.